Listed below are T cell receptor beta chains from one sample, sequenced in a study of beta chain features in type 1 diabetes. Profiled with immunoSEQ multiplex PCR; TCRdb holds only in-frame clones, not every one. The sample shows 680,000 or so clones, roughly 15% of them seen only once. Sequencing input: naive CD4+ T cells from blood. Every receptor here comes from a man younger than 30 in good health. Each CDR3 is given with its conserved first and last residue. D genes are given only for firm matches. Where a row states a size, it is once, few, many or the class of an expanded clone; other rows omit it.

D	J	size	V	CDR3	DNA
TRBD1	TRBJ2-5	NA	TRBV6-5	CASSSGQVLGETQYF	TGTGCCAGCAGTTCAGGACAGGTTCTTGGGGAGACCCAGTACTTC
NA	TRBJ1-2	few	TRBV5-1	CASSLGLGLYGYTF	TGCGCCAGCAGCTTGGGACTGGGCCTCTATGGCTACACCTTC
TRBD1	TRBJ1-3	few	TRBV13	CASSADRGIYTIYF	TGTGCCAGCAGCGCGGACAGGGGGATATACACCATATATTTT
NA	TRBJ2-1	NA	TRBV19	CASTNSYNEQFF	TGTGCCAGTACGAACTCCTACAATGAGCAGTTCTTC
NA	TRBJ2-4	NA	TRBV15	CATSRVGREGDIQYF	TGTGCCACCAGCAGAGTGGGGCGAGAGGGGGACATTCAGTACTTC
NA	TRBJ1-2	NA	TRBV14	CASSQGQNYGYTF	TGTGCCAGCAGCCAAGGACAGAACTATGGCTACACCTTC
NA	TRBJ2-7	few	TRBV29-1	CSVAGGGRLGEQYF	TGCAGCGTTGCAGGTGGGGGGCGGTTGGGCGAGCAGTACTTC
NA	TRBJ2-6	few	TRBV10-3	CAIREYSSSAGANVLTF	TGTGCCATCAGAGAATACAGTTCGAGCGCTGGGGCCAACGTCCTGACTTTC
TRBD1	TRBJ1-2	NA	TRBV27	CASKTGMGGYTF	TGTGCCAGCAAGACAGGGATGGGTGGCTACACCTTC
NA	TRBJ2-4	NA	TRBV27	CASSSPGAKNIQYF	TGTGCCAGCAGTTCTCCGGGAGCCAAAAACATTCAGTACTTC
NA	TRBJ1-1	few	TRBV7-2	CASGRAGYTEAFF	TGTGCCAGCGGCCGGGCAGGGTACACTGAAGCTTTCTTT
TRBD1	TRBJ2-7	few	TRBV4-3	CASSQEPGQVVYEQYF	TGCGCCAGCAGCCAAGAACCCGGACAGGTCGTCTACGAGCAGTACTTC
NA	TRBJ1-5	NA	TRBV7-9	CASSYGDISNQPQHF	TGTGCCAGCAGCTATGGGGACATTAGCAATCAGCCCCAGCATTTT
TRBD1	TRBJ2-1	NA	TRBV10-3	CASLGQAGSYNEQFF	TGTGCCAGCTTGGGACAGGCTGGCTCCTACAATGAGCAGTTCTTC
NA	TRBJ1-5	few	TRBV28	CASRGGNSNQPQHF	TGTGCCAGCAGAGGAGGGAATAGCAATCAGCCCCAGCATTTT
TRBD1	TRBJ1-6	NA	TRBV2	CASSRQGTTYNSPLHF	TGTGCCAGCAGTAGACAGGGGACGACCTATAATTCACCCCTCCACTTT
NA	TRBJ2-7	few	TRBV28	CGAATDIYYEQYF	TGTGGGGCCGCAACGGACATATACTACGAGCAGTACTTC
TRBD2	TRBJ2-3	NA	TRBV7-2	CASSLGKLAVTDTQYF	TGTGCCAGCAGCTTAGGAAAACTAGCGGTGACAGATACGCAGTATTTT
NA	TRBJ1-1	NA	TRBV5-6	CASSPGYGAFF	TGTGCCAGCAGCCCGGGGTATGGGGCTTTCTTT
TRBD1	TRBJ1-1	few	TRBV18	CASSPRDSGEAFF	TGTGCCAGCTCACCCCGGGACAGTGGTGAAGCTTTCTTT
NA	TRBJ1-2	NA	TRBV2	CASSVYRVSGWGYTF	TGTGCCAGCAGTGTGTACAGGGTTTCAGGGTGGGGCTACACCTTC
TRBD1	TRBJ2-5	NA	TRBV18	CASSPGTGLQETQYF	TGTGCCAGCTCACCAGGGACAGGGTTACAAGAGACCCAGTACTTC
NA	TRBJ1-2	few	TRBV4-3	CASSQGQTFYGYTF	TGCGCCAGCAGCCAAGGACAGACTTTCTATGGCTACACCTTC
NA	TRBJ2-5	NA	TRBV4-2	CASSRAGAPAETQYF	TGTGCCAGCAGCCGAGCCGGGGCCCCAGCGGAGACCCAGTACTTC
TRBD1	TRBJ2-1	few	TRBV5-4	CASSLGQGDPEQFF	TGTGCCAGCAGCTTGGGGCAGGGGGACCCTGAGCAGTTCTTC
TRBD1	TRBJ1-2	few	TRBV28	CAILTGGNYGYTF	TGTGCCATCCTGACAGGGGGAAACTATGGCTACACCTTC
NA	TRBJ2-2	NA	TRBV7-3	CASSLPRGGNTGELFF	TGTGCCAGCAGCTTACCCCGAGGCGGTAACACCGGGGAGCTGTTTTTT
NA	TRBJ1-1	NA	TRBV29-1	CSVRFARPSGTEAFF	TGCAGCGTTCGGTTTGCCAGGCCGAGTGGGACTGAAGCTTTCTTT
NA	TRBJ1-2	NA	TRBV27	CASSLGPPNYGYTF	TGTGCCAGCAGTTTAGGGCCCCCTAACTATGGCTACACCTTC
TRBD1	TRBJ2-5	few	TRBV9	CASSQTGGRETQYF	TGTGCCAGCAGTCAGACAGGGGGTAGAGAGACCCAGTACTTC
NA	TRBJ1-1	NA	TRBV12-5	CASGWGDISEAFF	TGTGCTAGTGGTTGGGGGGACATCTCTGAAGCTTTCTTT
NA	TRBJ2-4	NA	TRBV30	CACLPGPSVRAKNIQYF	TGTGCCTGTCTCCCGGGACCCTCGGTTCGGGCCAAAAACATTCAGTACTTC
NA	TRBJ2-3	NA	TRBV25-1	CASSEGLAGRTDTQYF	TGTGCCAGCAGTGAGGGTTTGGCGGGACGCACAGATACGCAGTATTTT
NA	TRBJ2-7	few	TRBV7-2	CASSLEGQSHEQYF	TGTGCCAGCAGCTTAGAAGGACAGAGCCACGAGCAGTACTTC
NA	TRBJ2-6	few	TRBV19	CASSIRDSGANVLTF	TGTGCCAGTAGTATAAGAGACTCTGGGGCCAACGTCCTGACTTTC
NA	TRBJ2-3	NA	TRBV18	CASSPLGRSVTDTQYF	TGTGCCAGCTCACCACTGGGTCGGTCCGTCACAGATACGCAGTATTTT
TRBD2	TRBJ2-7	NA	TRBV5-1	CASFAGGTQHYEQYF	TGCGCCAGCTTTGCGGGAGGGACCCAACATTACGAGCAGTACTTC
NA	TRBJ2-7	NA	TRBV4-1	CASSQDYPGTSLYEQYF	TGCGCCAGCAGCCAAGATTACCCCGGGACTTCGCTCTACGAGCAGTACTTC
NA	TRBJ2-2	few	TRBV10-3	CAISEPGRGNTGELFF	TGTGCCATCAGTGAGCCTGGAAGGGGGAACACCGGGGAGCTGTTTTTT
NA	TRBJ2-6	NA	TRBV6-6	CASSLSSGANVLTF	TGTGCCAGCAGCTTAAGCTCTGGGGCCAACGTCCTGACTTTC
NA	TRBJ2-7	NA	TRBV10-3	CAISGSGYEQYF	TGTGCCATCAGTGGTTCCGGCTACGAGCAGTACTTC
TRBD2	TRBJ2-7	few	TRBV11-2	CASSLGTSGFWEQYF	TGTGCCAGCAGCTTAGGGACTAGCGGCTTCTGGGAGCAGTACTTC
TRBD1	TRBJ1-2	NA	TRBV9	CASSVLRQGIAGYTF	TGTGCCAGCAGCGTCCTCAGACAGGGCATCGCGGGCTACACCTTC
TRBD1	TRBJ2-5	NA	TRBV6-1	CASSEERGLETQYF	TGTGCCAGCAGTGAAGAGAGGGGGCTTGAGACCCAGTACTTC
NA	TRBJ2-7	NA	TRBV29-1	CSVGWAGGPYEQYF	TGCAGCGTTGGCTGGGCAGGGGGGCCCTACGAGCAGTACTTC
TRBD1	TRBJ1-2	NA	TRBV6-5	CASTLQGGNHYGYTF	TGTGCCAGCACATTACAGGGGGGGAACCACTATGGCTACACCTTC
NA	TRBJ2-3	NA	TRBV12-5	CASGLVLQGTLSSTDTQYF	TGTGCTAGTGGTTTGGTACTCCAGGGGACCCTTTCTAGCACAGATACGCAGTATTTT
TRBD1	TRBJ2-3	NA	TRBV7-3	CASSLGTVTDTQYF	TGTGCCAGCAGCCTCGGGACAGTCACAGATACGCAGTATTTT
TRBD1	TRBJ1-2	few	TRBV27	CASSFGQGNDGYTF	TGTGCCAGCAGTTTCGGACAGGGTAATGATGGCTACACCTTC
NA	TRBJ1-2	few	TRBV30	CAWSEMGYGYTF	TGTGCCTGGAGTGAAATGGGGTATGGCTACACCTTC
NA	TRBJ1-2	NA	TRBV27	CASSSQDRNYGYTF	TGTGCCAGCAGTTCACAGGACAGAAACTATGGCTACACCTTC
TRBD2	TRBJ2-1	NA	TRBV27	CASSFPGLAGYEQFF	TGTGCCAGCAGTTTTCCGGGACTAGCGGGATATGAGCAGTTCTTC
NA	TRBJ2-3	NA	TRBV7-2	CASSSQLSRGTDTQYF	TGTGCCAGCAGCTCCCAACTGAGCAGAGGCACAGATACGCAGTATTTT
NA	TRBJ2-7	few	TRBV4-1	CASSHPLTGTYEQYF	TGCGCCAGCAGCCACCCACTGACAGGCACCTACGAGCAGTACTTC
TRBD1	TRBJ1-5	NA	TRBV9	CASSIARDRPNQPQHF	TGTGCCAGCAGCATCGCCCGGGACAGGCCCAATCAGCCCCAGCATTTT